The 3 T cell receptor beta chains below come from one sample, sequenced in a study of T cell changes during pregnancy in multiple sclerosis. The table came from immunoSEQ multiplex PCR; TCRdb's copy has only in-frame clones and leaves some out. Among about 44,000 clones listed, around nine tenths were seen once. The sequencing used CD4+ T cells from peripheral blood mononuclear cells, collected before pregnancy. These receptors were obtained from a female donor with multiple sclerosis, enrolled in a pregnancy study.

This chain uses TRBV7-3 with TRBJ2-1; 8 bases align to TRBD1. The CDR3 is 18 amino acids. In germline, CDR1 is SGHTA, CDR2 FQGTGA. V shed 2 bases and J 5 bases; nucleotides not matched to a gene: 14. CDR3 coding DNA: TGTGCCAGCAGCTTACGCATCTCCGTCGACAGGGGAGACAATGAGCAGTTCTTC. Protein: CASSLRISVDRGDNEQFF.

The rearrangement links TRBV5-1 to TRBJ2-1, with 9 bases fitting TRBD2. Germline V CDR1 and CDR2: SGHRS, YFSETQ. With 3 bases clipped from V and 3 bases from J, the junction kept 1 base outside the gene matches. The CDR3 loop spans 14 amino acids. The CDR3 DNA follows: TGCGCCAGCAGCTATAGCGGGAGCTACAATGAGCAGTTCTTC. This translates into CASSYSGSYNEQFF.

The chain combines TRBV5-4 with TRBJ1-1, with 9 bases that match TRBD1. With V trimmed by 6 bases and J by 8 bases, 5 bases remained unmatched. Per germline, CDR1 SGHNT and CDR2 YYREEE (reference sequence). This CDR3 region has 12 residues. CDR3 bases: TGTGCCAGCACCCCGACAGGGGGAGAAGCTTTCTTT. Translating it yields CASTPTGGEAFF.